Given below is one TCR beta chain in context. The antigen remains undetermined. Germline CDR1 DFQATT, CDR2 SNEGSKA (reference sequence). The V end was cut by 1 base, the J end by 2 bases, with 9 bases between. This CDR3 region has 14 residues. TCRdb used MiXCR to reprocess the reads, holding one entry per CDR3 protein. The sample lists 200,000 to 300,000 distinct CDR3 sequences; around 9% were seen once. This sample is part of a study of T cell repertoires in cytomegalovirus infection. Whole-study context: Carrying CMV and the relevant HLA type showed in public TCR beta signatures. Study observations and caveats: The ex vivo response showed dominance by HLA-C-restricted CMV-specific TCR beta clonotypes. Public TCR beta family frequency separated CMV-and-HLA carriers, including in an independent cohort.

The clonotype was recovered from a human donor in good health (CMV status not recorded). Some clones in this sample may be carry-over from other donors' samples. The sequenced sample consisted of PBMCs. The V and J genes are TRBV20-1 and TRBJ2-1, with D perhaps TRBD2 (6 bases). The CDR3 coding sequence is TGCAGTGCTAGAGCGGGGGTCCCCTACAATGAGCAGTTCTTC. It translates to CSARAGVPYNEQFF.